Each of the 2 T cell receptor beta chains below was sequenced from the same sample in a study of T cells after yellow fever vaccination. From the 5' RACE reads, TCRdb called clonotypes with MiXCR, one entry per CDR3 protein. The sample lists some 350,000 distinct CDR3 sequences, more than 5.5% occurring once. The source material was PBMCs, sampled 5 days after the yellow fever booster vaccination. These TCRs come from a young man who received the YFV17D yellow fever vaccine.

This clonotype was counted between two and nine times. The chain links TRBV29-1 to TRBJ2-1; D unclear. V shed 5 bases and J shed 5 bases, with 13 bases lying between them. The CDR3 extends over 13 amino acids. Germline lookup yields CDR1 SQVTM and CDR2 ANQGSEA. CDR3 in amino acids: CSVWLGSNNEQFF. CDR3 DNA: TGCAGCGTTTGGTTGGGGTCCAACAATGAGCAGTTCTTC.

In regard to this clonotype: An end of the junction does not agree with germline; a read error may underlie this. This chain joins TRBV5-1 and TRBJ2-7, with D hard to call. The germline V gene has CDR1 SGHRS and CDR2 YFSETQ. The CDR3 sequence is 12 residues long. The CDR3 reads CASSLEGYEQNF. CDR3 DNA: TGCGCCAGCAGCTTGGAAGGCTACGAGCAGAACTTC.